This note documents a single T cell receptor beta chain sequence. The antigen it binds to is not known. Nothing much larger sits one base from this clone, and base qualities are not available. The sample comes from a study of blood T cell repertoires in COVID-19 (dated by TCRdb to the early 2020s). For context, the study as a whole: Samples from collaborators originated in the United States, Italy and Spain and spanned both the acute and convalescent phases of COVID-19. The material from the prospective study consisted of cDNA or gDNA derived from T cells, B-cell-depleted T cells, or PBMCs. The dataset comprised deeply sampled blood TCRbeta repertoires from subjects exposed to, actively infected with, or recovered from COVID-19. The repertoires were released in a freely available public database meant as a resource for research on the immune response to SARS-CoV-2. The samples were drawn from two sources: the first 160 participants of the ongoing ImmuneRACE study, and 1,200 or so subjects contributed by 6 global collaborators. A de-identified subject ID, COVID-19 status, age in years and sex were almost always included in the sample metadata. HLA class I and class II types, where available, came from metadata supplied by the sample provider rather than from assay-based typing. Study-level results and caveats: The amount of clinical and demographic metadata varied by source and participant and was provided uncurated.

The immunoSEQ Assay, a bias-controlled multiplex PCR, was used to amplify TCRbeta CDR3 regions from genomic DNA. Processing in the source paper ran as follows. Within the assay, amplification of reference gene primers was used to estimate how many nucleated cells each sample contained. To quantify the absolute abundance of each unique TCRbeta CDR3 rearrangement, sequence reads were collapsed and filtered. For each sample, productive Simpson clonality was calculated as the square root of Simpson's diversity index across productive rearrangements. TCRdb took over this immuneACCESS table, retaining in-frame rearrangements with V and J assigned. Such tables are incomplete; in checked studies, under half of the missing clones stem from an unresolved V gene, and the remainder is unexplained. The V and J calls and clone size come from that table; D and trimming were worked out from the DNA. This sample comprises some 150,000 clones, 78% of them detected only once. Of the sample, approximately 15% falls within the top ten clones.

Whole blood was collected in K2EDTA tubes by collaborating institutions according to the institutions' own protocols. For TCRbeta analysis, collaborator samples were shipped as frozen whole blood, as isolated PBMCs, or as DNA extracted from either sample type. CDR1 and CDR2, looked up from the germline V gene, are SGHTA and FQGNSA. V loses 5 bases, J loses 6 bases, and the germline ends lie 20 bases apart. The CDR3 numbers 16 residues from cysteine through phenylalanine. Only CDR3 DNA is held: 48 bases, read in frame from base 1. The receptor was derived from a woman aged 80 or older with acute or convalescent COVID-19. The chain employs TRBV7-2 and TRBJ2-1; a tentative D call is TRBD2 (6 bases match). The sequenced sample was peripheral blood. The CDR3 amino acid sequence is: CASSISGGISGNEQFF. In nucleotide form, the sequence is TGTGCCAGCAGCATTAGCGGAGGGATTTCGGGCAATGAGCAGTTCTTC.